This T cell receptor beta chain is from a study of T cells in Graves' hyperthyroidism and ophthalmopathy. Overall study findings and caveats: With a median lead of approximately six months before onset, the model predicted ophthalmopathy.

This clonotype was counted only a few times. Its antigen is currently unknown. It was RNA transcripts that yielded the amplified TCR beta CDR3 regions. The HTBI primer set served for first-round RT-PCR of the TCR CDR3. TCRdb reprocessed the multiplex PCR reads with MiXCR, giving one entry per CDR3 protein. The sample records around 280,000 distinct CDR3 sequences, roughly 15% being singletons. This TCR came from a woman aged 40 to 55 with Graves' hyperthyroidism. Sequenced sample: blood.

The chain's CDR3 is CASSLVGQGTYNEQFF. The CDR3 nucleotides are TGTGCCAGCAGCTTGGTCGGACAGGGGACCTACAATGAGCAGTTCTTC. V gene TRBV5-4 combines with J gene TRBJ2-1; 9 bases line up with TRBD1. This CDR3 is built from 16 residues. V was pared by 0 bases and J by 2 bases, with 3 bases of the junction left unmatched. CDR1 and CDR2 from the germline V gene are SGHNT and YYREEE (reference sequence).